The clone carrying this T cell receptor (beta chain) has a single count. Original handling: Estimation of nucleated cell counts relied on the amplification of reference gene primers. Some clones are missing from TCRdb's copy, which holds only in-frame ones; the method was immunoSEQ multiplex PCR. V, J and clone size were drawn from that table, and D and trimming were deduced from the DNA. This repertoire shows fewer than 200,000 clones, over 75% found once; its top ten account for roughly 25%. The sample is drawn from a study of blood T cell repertoires in COVID-19. Overall study context: Whether acute or convalescent, the COVID-19 samples came from the United States, Italy and Spain. T cells, B-cell-depleted T cells, or PBMCs provided the cDNA or gDNA that served as material.

This CDR3 has 13 residues. V was shortened by 3 bases and J by 4 bases, with 10 bases between the two germline ends. Looked up from germline, CDR1 is DFQATT and CDR2 is SNEGSKA (reference sequence). This receptor was obtained from an older woman with acute or convalescent COVID-19. J is TRBJ1-5 and V is TRBV20-1, with D unclear. Input material: peripheral blood. The chain's CDR3 is CSASSGSNQPQHF. The CDR3 coding sequence is TGCAGTGCTAGTTCGGGGAGTAATCAGCCCCAGCATTTT.